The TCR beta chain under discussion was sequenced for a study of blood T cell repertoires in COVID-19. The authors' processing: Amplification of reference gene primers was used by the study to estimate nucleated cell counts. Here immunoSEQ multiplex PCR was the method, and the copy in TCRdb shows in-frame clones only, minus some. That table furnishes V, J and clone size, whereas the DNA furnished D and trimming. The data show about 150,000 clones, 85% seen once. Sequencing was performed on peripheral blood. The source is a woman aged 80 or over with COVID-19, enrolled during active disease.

DNA for the CDR3: TGTGCCAGCAGCCAAGTTGGGACAGGCAAGTCACCCCTCCACTTT. Translating gives CASSQVGTGKSPLHF. The chain combines TRBV3-1 (or the pseudogene TRBV3-2) with TRBJ1-6, with TRBD1 matching 8 bases. The CDR3 runs to 15 residues. V was clipped by 1 base and J by 10 bases; unmatched bases: 6. CDR1 LGHDT and CDR2 YNNKEL come from the germline V gene (reference sequence).